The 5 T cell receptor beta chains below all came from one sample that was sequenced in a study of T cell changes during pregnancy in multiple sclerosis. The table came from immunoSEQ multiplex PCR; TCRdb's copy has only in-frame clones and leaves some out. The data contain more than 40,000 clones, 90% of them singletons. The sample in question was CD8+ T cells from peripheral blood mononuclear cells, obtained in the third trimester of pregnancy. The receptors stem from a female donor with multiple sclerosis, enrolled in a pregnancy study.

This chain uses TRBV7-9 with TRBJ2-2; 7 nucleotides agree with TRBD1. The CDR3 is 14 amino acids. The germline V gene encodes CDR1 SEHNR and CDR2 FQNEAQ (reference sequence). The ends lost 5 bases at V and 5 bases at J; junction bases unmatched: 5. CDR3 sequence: CASSQTTGTGELFF. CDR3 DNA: TGTGCCAGCAGCCAAACGACAGGGACCGGGGAGCTGTTTTTT.

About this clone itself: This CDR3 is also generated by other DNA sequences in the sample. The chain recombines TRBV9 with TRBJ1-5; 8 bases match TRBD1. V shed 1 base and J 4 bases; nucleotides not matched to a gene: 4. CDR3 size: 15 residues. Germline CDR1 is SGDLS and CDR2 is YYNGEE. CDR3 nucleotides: TGTGCCAGCAGCGTAACAGGGGGTCTGAATCAGCCCCAGCATTTT. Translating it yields CASSVTGGLNQPQHF.

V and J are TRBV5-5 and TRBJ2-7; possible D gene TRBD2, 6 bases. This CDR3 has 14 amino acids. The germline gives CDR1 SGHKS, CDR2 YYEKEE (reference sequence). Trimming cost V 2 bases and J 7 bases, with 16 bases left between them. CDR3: CASSLTGLAAEQYF. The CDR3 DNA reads TGTGCCAGCAGCTTAACGGGACTTGCGGCTGAGCAGTACTTC.

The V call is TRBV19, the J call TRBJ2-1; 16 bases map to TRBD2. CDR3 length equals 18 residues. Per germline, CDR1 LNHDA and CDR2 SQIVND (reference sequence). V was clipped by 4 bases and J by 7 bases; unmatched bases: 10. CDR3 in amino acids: CASSTGLAGGDTQNEQFF. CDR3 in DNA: TGTGCCAGTAGTACGGGACTAGCGGGGGGGGACACGCAAAATGAGCAGTTCTTC.

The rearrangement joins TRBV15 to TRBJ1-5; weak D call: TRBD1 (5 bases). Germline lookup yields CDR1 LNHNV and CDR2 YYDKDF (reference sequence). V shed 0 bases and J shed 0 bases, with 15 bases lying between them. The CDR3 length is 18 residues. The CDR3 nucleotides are TGTGCCACCAGCAGAGAAAGGACCAGGGTTTATAGCAATCAGCCCCAGCATTTT. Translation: CATSRERTRVYSNQPQHF.